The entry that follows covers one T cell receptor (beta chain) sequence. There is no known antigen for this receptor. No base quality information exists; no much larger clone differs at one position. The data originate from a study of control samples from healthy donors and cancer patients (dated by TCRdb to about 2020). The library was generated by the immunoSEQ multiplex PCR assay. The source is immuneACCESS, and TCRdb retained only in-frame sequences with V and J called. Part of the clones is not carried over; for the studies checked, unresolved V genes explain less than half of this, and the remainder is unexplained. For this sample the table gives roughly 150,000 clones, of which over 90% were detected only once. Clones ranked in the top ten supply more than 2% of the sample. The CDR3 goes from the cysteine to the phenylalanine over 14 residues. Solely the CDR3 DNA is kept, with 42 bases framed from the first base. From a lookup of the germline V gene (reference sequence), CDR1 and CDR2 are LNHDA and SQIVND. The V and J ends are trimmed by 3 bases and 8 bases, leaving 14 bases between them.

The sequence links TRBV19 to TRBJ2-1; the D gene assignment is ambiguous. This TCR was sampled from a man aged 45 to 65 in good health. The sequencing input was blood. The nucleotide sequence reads TGTGCCAGTAGTATGATCCCCAAAATATATGAGCAGTTCTTC. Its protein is CASSMIPKIYEQFF.